This entry lists 30 T cell receptor beta chains sequenced from one sample in a study of cytomegalovirus exposure and HLA in healthy donors. PCR primers comprised 60 Vbeta and 13 Jbeta primers. Some clones are missing from TCRdb's copy, which holds only in-frame ones; the method was immunoSEQ multiplex PCR. The sample lists over 200,000 clones; 55% to 75% were seen once. The material sequenced was PBMCs. The receptors shown here come from a man aged 35-49 years in good health and CMV-seropositive.

This chain joins TRBV5-8 and TRBJ2-7; D is unresolved. V was pared by 0 bases and J by 6 bases, with 4 bases between. CDR1 is SGHTS and CDR2 is YDEGEE in the germline V gene. The CDR3 is 11 amino acids. The chain's CDR3 is CASSLAREQYF. The CDR3 DNA sequence: TGTGCCAGCAGCTTGGCTCGCGAGCAGTACTTC. The complete variable domain, with remaining parts taken from reference TRBV5-8 and TRBJ2-7, reads EAGVTQSPTHLIKTRGQQATLRCSPISGHTSVYWYQQALGLGLQFLLWYDEGEERNRGNFPPRFSGRQFPNYSSELNVNALELEDSALYLCASSLAREQYFGPGTRLTVT.

The CDR3 nucleotides read TGTGCCAGCAGTTTGACGAGGGCCATTAACTATGGCTACACCTTC. Protein: CASSLTRAINYGYTF. This chain joins TRBV28 and TRBJ1-2; D is ambiguous. The length of the CDR3 is 15 residues. V was pared by 3 bases and J by 1 base, with 12 bases between. Germline-derived CDR1 and CDR2 are MDHEN and SYDVKM.

This sequence joins TRBV19 and TRBJ1-5; 7 nucleotides agree with TRBD1. The CDR3 sequence is 14 residues long. Germline CDR1 is LNHDA and CDR2 is SQIVND (reference sequence). Trimming removed 3 bases from V and 6 bases from J; junction bases left unmatched: 5. As DNA, the CDR3 is TGTGCCAGTAGTATCGACAGGGAGGTTCAGCCCCAGCATTTT. Amino acid sequence: CASSIDREVQPQHF.

The CDR3 DNA reads as TGTGCCAGCTCTGGGGCGATGGGAGGTTCACCCCTCCACTTT. This gives the protein CASSGAMGGSPLHF. The chain is built from TRBV25-1 and TRBJ1-6; D is perhaps TRBD1 (5 bases). V gave up 8 bases and J gave up 9 bases, with 17 bases separating them. The CDR3 runs to 14 residues. Germline V gene data show CDR1 as MGHDK and CDR2 as SYGVNS.

V usage is TRBV5-1 and J usage is TRBJ2-3; TRBD1 is a possible D gene (9 bases). Trimming took off 6 bases at V and 3 bases at J, with 23 bases between the two ends. The V gene's germline CDR1 is SGHRS and CDR2 YFSETQ. The CDR3 length is 17 residues. This CDR3 is CASNGGVLGTGTDTQYF. The CDR3 DNA sequence: TGCGCCAGCAACGGGGGGGTTTTGGGGACAGGGACAGATACGCAGTATTTT. The full variable domain, with the rest looked up from reference TRBV5-1 and TRBJ2-3, is KAGVTQTPRYLIKTRGQQVTLSCSPISGHRSVSWYQQTPGQGLQFLFEYFSETQRNKGNFPGRFSGRQFSNSRSEMNVSTLELGDSALYLCASNGGVLGTGTDTQYFGPGTRLTVL.

The CDR3 nucleotides are TGTGCCAGCAGCTTACGGGGGGCCCTCATCTCTTGGGCTTTCTTT. Its protein is CASSLRGALISWAFF. This chain uses TRBV13 with TRBJ1-1, with a tentative D call TRBD1 (6 bases). V was clipped by 2 bases and J by 11 bases, with 21 bases between them. The V gene's germline CDR1 is PRHDT and CDR2 FYEKMQ (reference sequence). The CDR3 has 15 residues.

V and J are TRBV7-8 and TRBJ2-7; D may be TRBD1 (6 bases). Trimming removed 5 bases from V and 3 bases from J, with 8 bases in between. Germline V gene lookup returns CDR1 SGHVS and CDR2 FQNEAQ. The CDR3 sequence is 12 residues long. Written as DNA, the CDR3 is TGTGCCAGCAGCGGGACATACTACGAGCAGTACTTC. It is translated as CASSGTYYEQYF.

This clone was counted a single time. This chain uses TRBV2 with TRBJ2-5; a possible D gene is TRBD2 (6 bases). CDR3 length: 14 amino acids. The ends were cut back, 4 bases at V and 5 bases at J, with 14 bases in the middle. CDR1 and CDR2 (germline): SNHLY, FYNNEI. The CDR3 DNA reads TGTGCCAGCAGTGGGGGGACTCGAACGGAGACCCAGTACTTC. Its translation: CASSGGTRTETQYF.

The CDR3 coding sequence is TGTGCCAGCTCTTCCTTTACCGGGACAGGGGGCGGCACTGAAGCTTTCTTT. This codes for CASSSFTGTGGGTEAFF. The V call is TRBV18, the J call TRBJ1-1, with 12 nucleotides matching TRBD1. Germline values: CDR1 KGHSH, CDR2 LQKENI. The ends lost 6 bases at V and 4 bases at J; junction bases unmatched: 12. CDR3 length: 17 residues.

The chain joins TRBV19 to TRBJ2-7; 7 bases align to TRBD1. J lost 9 bases, V lost 0 bases, and 11 bases had no gene match. The CDR3 covers 15 residues. CDR1 and CDR2 (germline): LNHDA, SQIVND (reference sequence). The chain's CDR3 is CASSIDYETGKGQYF. The CDR3 nucleotides read TGTGCCAGTAGTATAGATTACGAGACAGGGAAAGGGCAGTACTTC.

The J gene is TRBJ2-7, the V gene TRBV4-2, with 7 bases lining up with TRBD1. CDR1 LGHNA and CDR2 YNFKEQ come from the germline V gene. The CDR3 contains 15 residues. The ends lost 2 bases at V and 3 bases at J; junction bases unmatched: 7. CDR3 sequence reads: CASSQPSDRRYEQYF. As DNA, the CDR3 is TGTGCCAGCAGCCAACCCTCGGACAGGCGCTACGAGCAGTACTTC.

V usage is TRBV27 and J usage is TRBJ1-1; maybe TRBD1 (5 bases). Trimming pared 5 bases from V and 4 bases from J, leaving 11 bases between. CDR1 and CDR2 (germline): MNHEY, SMNVEV (reference sequence). This CDR3 has 13 amino acids. CDR3 coding DNA: TGTGCCAGCAGTCTAAGGGGTAGCACTGAAGCTTTCTTT. Translating it yields CASSLRGSTEAFF.

V gene TRBV29-1 combines with J gene TRBJ1-1, with D perhaps matching TRBD1 (6 bases). The CDR3 runs 11 residues. Trimming took off 4 bases at V and 8 bases at J, with 11 bases between the two ends. CDR1 and CDR2 (germline): SQVTM, ANQGSEA. The CDR3 reads CSVVIGQEAFF. The CDR3 nucleotides are TGCAGCGTTGTAATAGGACAGGAAGCTTTCTTT.

The chain carries TRBV29-1 and TRBJ2-1; TRBD1 aligns across 9 bases. The CDR3 totals 15 residues. V gave up 7 bases and J gave up 1 base; unmatched junction bases: 8. Germline-derived CDR1 and CDR2 are SQVTM and ANQGSEA. Written as DNA, the CDR3 is TGCAGCGCGATGGGGACAGGGCGTTCCTACAATGAGCAGTTCTTC. Translation: CSAMGTGRSYNEQFF.

This rearrangement joins TRBV7-8 to TRBJ1-5; 8 bases align to TRBD1. V shed 5 bases, J shed 0 bases, and the junction held 15 bases outside the gene matches. The length of the CDR3 is 19 residues. In germline, CDR1 is SGHVS, CDR2 FQNEAQ. CDR3 bases: TGTGCCAGCAGCCCACGTCGGACAGGGAAGGGCTATAGCAATCAGCCCCAGCATTTT. Its translation: CASSPRRTGKGYSNQPQHF.

The CDR3, as DNA: TGCAGCGTTGTATGGGAGCGCACCGGGGAGCTGTTTTTT. Protein sequence: CSVVWERTGELFF. This rearrangement joins TRBV29-1 to TRBJ2-2; maybe TRBD2 (5 bases). Trimming removed 4 bases at V and 4 bases at J, with 10 bases between. CDR3 length: 13 amino acids. Germline CDR1 is SQVTM and CDR2 is ANQGSEA.

V and J are TRBV11-2 and TRBJ2-1; 10 bases align to TRBD2. CDR1 is SGHAT, CDR2 FQNNGV, per germline. This CDR3 contains 18 residues. Trimming at V came to 1 base and at J to 0 bases, leaving 6 bases not matched to a gene. The CDR3 is CASSLALAGVSSYNEQFF. In nucleotides, the CDR3 is TGTGCCAGCAGCTTAGCCCTAGCGGGGGTAAGCTCCTACAATGAGCAGTTCTTC.

V and J are TRBV28 and TRBJ2-7, with 7 bases fitting TRBD1. This CDR3 has 13 amino acids. Germline CDR1 MDHEN, CDR2 SYDVKM. The junction had 8 bases not matched to a gene; V was cut back by 5 bases and J by 7 bases. The CDR3 bases are TGTGCCAGCAGTCCCCGACAGGGCGGGGAGCAGTACTTC. It codes for CASSPRQGGEQYF.

This chain links TRBV7-2 with TRBJ1-2, with TRBD1 matching over 7 bases. The CDR3 length is 14 residues. Per the germline V gene, CDR1 is SGHTA and CDR2 is FQGNSA. Trimming removed 5 bases from V and 2 bases from J; junction bases left unmatched: 5. The CDR3 DNA is TGTGCCAGCAGCACTCAACAGGGGAACTATGGCTACACCTTC. Translating it yields CASSTQQGNYGYTF.

About this clone itself: At one boundary the junction diverges from the germline segment, which might be a read error. This chain links TRBV7-9 with TRBJ2-7; TRBD1 agrees at 8 bases. Germline loops: CDR1 SEHNR, CDR2 FQNEAQ (reference sequence). This CDR3 contains 16 residues. The CDR3 bases are TGTTCCAGCAGCTCCCTTATAGGACAGGGCGGCTACGAGCAGTACTTC. It translates to CSSSSLIGQGGYEQYF.

This clone turned up a few times. The chain recombines TRBV7-2 with TRBJ1-3; no definite D call. Germline CDR1 SGHTA, CDR2 FQGNSA. CDR3 size: 16 residues. With 1 base removed from V and 0 bases from J, the gap between germline ends came to 10 bases. This CDR3 is CASSLEAGRSGNTIYF. The CDR3 nucleotides are TGTGCCAGCAGCTTAGAAGCAGGTCGCTCTGGAAACACCATATATTTT.

The J gene is TRBJ2-7, the V gene TRBV10-2; D unclear. This CDR3 is built from 13 residues. CDR1 and CDR2 from the germline V gene are WSHSY and SAAADI. Deletions cut 5 bases from V and 5 bases from J, with 13 bases between. The DNA for the CDR3 is TGCGCCAGCAGTCCGACTGCCTTGGACGAGCAGTACTTC. Translation gives CASSPTALDEQYF.

This chain links TRBV2 with TRBJ1-2; perhaps TRBD1 as D (5 bases). Trimming removed 7 bases at V and 4 bases at J, with 7 bases between. CDR1 is SNHLY and CDR2 is FYNNEI in the germline V gene. The CDR3 runs 11 residues. This CDR3 reads CASTTAYGYTF. The CDR3 bases are TGTGCCAGCACGACAGCCTATGGCTACACCTTC. The full variable domain, completed using reference TRBV2 and TRBJ1-2, is EPEVTQTPSHQVTQMGQEVILRCVPISNHLYFYWYRQILGQKVEFLVSFYNNEISEKSEIFDDQFSVERPDGSNFTLKIRSTKLEDSAMYFCASTTAYGYTFGSGTRLTVV.

This clone was observed a handful of times. The V and J genes are TRBV5-6 and TRBJ2-5, with D tentatively TRBD1 (6 bases). CDR3 length equals 13 residues. Germline CDR1 reads SGHDT; CDR2 reads YYEEEE. Trimming stripped 2 bases from V and 5 bases from J, with 10 bases between. CDR3 bases: TGTGCCAGCAGCTTAACAGGGCCCGAGACCCAGTACTTC. This codes for CASSLTGPETQYF.

This clone was seen only a few times. V and J are TRBV5-8 and TRBJ1-4; no clear D. This CDR3 contains 14 residues. Trimming took 3 bases from V and 7 from J, leaving 13 bases between them. Germline assignment: CDR1 SGHTS and CDR2 YDEGEE. The CDR3 loop reads CASSYPIGVEKLFF. Here the CDR3 DNA reads TGTGCCAGCAGCTACCCCATCGGTGTTGAAAAACTGTTTTTT.

V and J are TRBV10-3 and TRBJ2-1, with TRBD1 as a possible D gene (6 bases). CDR1 is ENHRY, CDR2 SYGVKD, per germline. The CDR3 length is 15 residues. CDR3: CEVKRGHLTNNEQFF. DNA for the CDR3: TGTGAAGTAAAGAGGGGACACCTTACAAACAATGAGCAGTTCTTC.

The V call is TRBV28, the J call TRBJ1-6; 9 bases map to TRBD1. The CDR3 totals 17 residues. CDR1 and CDR2 from the germline V gene are MDHEN and SYDVKM. J was trimmed by 9 bases and V by 6 bases; bases with no gene match: 15. The CDR3 DNA sequence: TGTGCCAGCAGGACCGACAGGGGGTCGGTCGAGTCTTCACCCCTCCACTTT. Protein product: CASRTDRGSVESSPLHF.

This sequence joins TRBV4-3 and TRBJ2-5, with TRBD2 matching 11 bases. The CDR3 has 15 residues. CDR1 and CDR2 (germline): LGHNA, YSLEER. V was clipped by 3 bases and J by 2 bases; unmatched bases: 2. Written as DNA, the CDR3 is TGCGCCAGCAGCCAGACTAGCGGGGCTCAAGAGACCCAGTACTTC. Translated, it gives CASSQTSGAQETQYF.

The chain has TRBV7-2 and TRBJ2-5; 7 nucleotides match TRBD1. CDR3 size: 14 residues. After removal of 3 bases from V and 5 bases from J, the junction contained 6 bases not matched to a gene. The germline V gene encodes CDR1 SGHTA and CDR2 FQGNSA. CDR3 sequence: CASSFGDRKETQYF. The CDR3, as DNA: TGTGCCAGCAGCTTCGGGGACAGAAAGGAGACCCAGTACTTC.

This clone was seen only a few times. The J gene is TRBJ2-7, the V gene TRBV7-9; weak D call: TRBD2 (5 bases). V lost 2 bases and J lost 5, with 13 bases in between. There are 14 residues in the CDR3. The germline CDR1 and CDR2 sequences are SEHNR and FQNEAQ (reference sequence). The CDR3 coding sequence is TGTGCCAGCAGCTTAAGCTCCGGGATGAACGAGCAGTACTTC. Encoded protein: CASSLSSGMNEQYF.